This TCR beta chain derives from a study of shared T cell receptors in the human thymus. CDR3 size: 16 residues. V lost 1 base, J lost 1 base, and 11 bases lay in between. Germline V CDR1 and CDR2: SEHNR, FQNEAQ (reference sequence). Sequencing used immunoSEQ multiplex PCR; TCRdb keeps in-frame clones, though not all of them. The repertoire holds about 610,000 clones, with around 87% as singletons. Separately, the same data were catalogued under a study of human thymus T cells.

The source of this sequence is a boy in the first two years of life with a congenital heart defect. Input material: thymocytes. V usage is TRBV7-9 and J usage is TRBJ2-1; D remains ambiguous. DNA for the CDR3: TGTGCCAGCAGCTTAGTTTTGGCTCTGTCCTACAATGAGCAGTTCTTC. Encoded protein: CASSLVLALSYNEQFF.